Below are 24 T cell receptor beta chains sequenced from a single sample in a study of shared clonotypes between healthy human individuals. Assay: immunoSEQ multiplex PCR; the TCRdb copy retains only in-frame clones and omits some. The repertoire holds 1.5 million to 2.5 million clones, with roughly 95% as singletons. CD8 cells regarded as naive lacked CD45RO, were positively chosen for CCR7, and omitted terminally differentiated effector memory CD45RA+ cells. Input material: naive CD8+ T cells sorted from blood. The receptors shown here come from a man aged 18 to 29 in good health.

The chain couples TRBV30 to TRBJ2-7, with TRBD2 identical over 15 bases. V gave up 8 bases and J gave up 2 bases; unmatched junction bases: 10. CDR3 size: 16 residues. CDR1 GTSNPN and CDR2 SVGIG come from the germline V gene (reference sequence). This CDR3 is CAGGGLAGGGTYEQYF. CDR3 nucleotides: TGTGCCGGAGGGGGACTAGCGGGAGGAGGGACCTACGAGCAGTACTTC.

The DNA of the CDR3 is TGTGCCAGCAGCGAACACGGGACGGCTAGCACAGATACGCAGTATTTT. It specifies CASSEHGTASTDTQYF. The chain recombines TRBV11-2 with TRBJ2-3; D may correspond to TRBD1 or TRBD2 (5 bases each). CDR3 size: 16 residues. Germline V gives CDR1 SGHAT, CDR2 FQNNGV. The V end was cut by 5 bases, the J end by 0 bases, with 15 bases between.

A few counts support this clone. V and J are TRBV4-1 and TRBJ2-7, with 12 bases lining up with TRBD2. CDR1 and CDR2 (germline): MGHRA, YSYEKL. Trimming cost V 1 base and J 3 bases; bases outside gene matches: 4. The CDR3 is made up of 16 amino acids. CDR3 region: CASSQVLAGGNYEQYF. CDR3 in DNA: TGCGCCAGCAGCCAAGTACTAGCGGGAGGAAACTACGAGCAGTACTTC.

The V and J genes are TRBV27 and TRBJ2-3; 9 positions match TRBD2. Germline V gene sequence: CDR1 MNHEY, CDR2 SMNVEV (reference sequence). The CDR3 spans 17 residues. J gave up 6 bases and V 6 bases, and 16 bases lay outside the gene matches. The CDR3 region is CASSPNSVSGRTDTQYF. The CDR3 DNA reads as TGTGCCAGCAGCCCAAATTCGGTCAGCGGGAGGACGGATACGCAGTATTTT.

Regarding this clone: Within the sample, other DNA sequences also encode this same CDR3. For the CDR3, the DNA is TGTGCCAGCAGCCCACTCCTGGGAAACACTGAAGCTTTCTTT. Protein: CASSPLLGNTEAFF. The J gene is TRBJ1-1, the V gene TRBV7-9; D unresolved. CDR3 length equals 14 residues. Trimming pared 5 bases from V and 2 bases from J, leaving 12 bases between. From germline, CDR1 is SEHNR and CDR2 FQNEAQ (reference sequence).

As for this clone: The identical CDR3 is also encoded by other nucleotide sequences in the sample. The rearrangement joins TRBV20-1 to TRBJ2-1; D not resolved. The ends were cut back, 5 bases at V and 5 bases at J, with 4 bases in the middle. This CDR3 has 10 amino acids. Per germline, CDR1 DFQATT and CDR2 SNEGSKA (reference sequence). CDR3 coding DNA: TGCAGTGCTGGTGACAATGAGCAGTTCTTC. This gives the protein CSAGDNEQFF.

The V and J genes are TRBV27 and TRBJ2-7, with D perhaps matching TRBD1 or TRBD2 (5 bases each). V lost 4 bases and J 6 bases, leaving 10 bases between the germline ends. Germline V CDR1 and CDR2: MNHEY, SMNVEV (reference sequence). This CDR3 region has 12 residues. CDR3 region: CASSSGPSEQYF. The CDR3 bases are TGTGCCAGCAGTTCGGGACCAAGCGAGCAGTACTTC.

The chain combines TRBV2 with TRBJ2-3; D is uncertain. This CDR3 comprises 12 residues. CDR1 SNHLY and CDR2 FYNNEI come from the germline V gene. V was trimmed by 5 bases and J by 10 bases, leaving 13 bases between them. DNA of the CDR3: TGTGCCAGCAGTCCCATCCCGGAGTCGCAGTATTTT. Translated, it gives CASSPIPESQYF.

This clone was seen more than once but under ten times. The chain links TRBV13 to TRBJ1-2; D ambiguous. V was trimmed by 0 bases and J by 4 bases, leaving 9 bases between them. The CDR3 runs to 14 residues. Germline CDR1 PRHDT, CDR2 FYEKMQ (reference sequence). The CDR3 reads CASSLGVSFYGYTF. In DNA form, the CDR3 reads TGTGCCAGCAGCTTAGGGGTCAGTTTCTATGGCTACACCTTC.

The chain couples TRBV10-2 to TRBJ2-1; possible D gene TRBD1, 6 bases. Germline CDR1 reads WSHSY; CDR2 reads SAAADI. The V end was cut by 10 bases, the J end by 7 bases, with 17 bases between. The CDR3 has 13 residues. CDR3 sequence reads: CATTSWDKNEQFF. DNA of the CDR3: TGCGCCACCACATCCTGGGACAAGAATGAGCAGTTCTTC.

For this clone: Other DNA sequences within the sample encode an identical CDR3. The chain combines TRBV27 with TRBJ2-5; 9 nucleotides line up with TRBD1. V shed 5 bases, J shed 5 bases, and the junction held 3 bases outside the gene matches. There are 13 residues in the CDR3. Germline values: CDR1 MNHEY, CDR2 SMNVEV (reference sequence). The CDR3 DNA reads TGTGCCAGCAGTCAGACAGGGGGGGAGACCCAGTACTTC. Translation gives CASSQTGGETQYF.

This clone has only one observation. The CDR3 loop reads CASSDLRGGTYEQYF. The CDR3 DNA sequence: TGTGCCAGCAGTGATTTGCGGGGGGGAACCTACGAGCAGTACTTC. The J gene is TRBJ2-7, the V gene TRBV2; 9 bases agree with TRBD2. J was trimmed by 2 bases and V by 3 bases; bases with no gene match: 5. CDR1 is SNHLY, CDR2 FYNNEI, per germline. The CDR3 runs 15 residues.

A remark on this clone: This CDR3 is also generated by other DNA sequences in the sample. The genes are TRBV27 and TRBJ2-3; weak D call: TRBD1 (5 bases). The germline V and J ends were trimmed by 2 bases and 6 bases, with 9 bases remaining between them. CDR1 and CDR2 from the germline V gene are MNHEY and SMNVEV (reference sequence). The CDR3 is made up of 13 amino acids. The CDR3 sequence: CASSLRGTDTQYF. CDR3 bases: TGTGCCAGCAGTTTAAGGGGAACGGATACGCAGTATTTT.

The rearrangement joins TRBV30 to TRBJ1-1; D ambiguous. From germline, CDR1 is GTSNPN and CDR2 SVGIG (reference sequence). This CDR3 has 15 residues. V was shortened by 0 bases and J by 2 bases, with 13 bases between the two germline ends. The CDR3 protein is CAWSVEGGPNTEAFF. CDR3 sequence (DNA): TGTGCCTGGAGTGTAGAGGGAGGACCAAACACTGAAGCTTTCTTT.

The chain employs TRBV15 and TRBJ2-1; TRBD2 might be the D (5 bases). V gave up 1 base and J gave up 3 bases, with 10 bases separating them. In germline, CDR1 is LNHNV, CDR2 YYDKDF (reference sequence). The CDR3 consists of 15 residues. The DNA for the CDR3 is TGTGCCACCAGCAGAGTAGCGACGAACTACAATGAGCAGTTCTTC. Its protein is CATSRVATNYNEQFF.

The genes are TRBV7-9 and TRBJ2-7, with D unresolved. V was shortened by 2 bases and J by 5 bases, with 13 bases between the two germline ends. This CDR3 region has 14 residues. Per germline, CDR1 SEHNR and CDR2 FQNEAQ (reference sequence). CDR3 amino acids: CASSLTETRDEQYF. Written as DNA, the CDR3 is TGTGCCAGCAGCTTAACGGAGACAAGGGACGAGCAGTACTTC.

This clone appeared once. The chain is built from TRBV30 and TRBJ2-7; D remains ambiguous. CDR1 GTSNPN and CDR2 SVGIG come from the germline V gene (reference sequence). The CDR3 is 12 residues long. Deletions cut 3 bases from V and 1 base from J, with 7 bases between. The DNA of the CDR3 is TGTGCCTGGAGCACGGAATCCTACGAGCAGTACTTC. This encodes CAWSTESYEQYF.

V usage is TRBV18 and J usage is TRBJ2-1; 7 bases are shared with TRBD2. Per germline, CDR1 KGHSH and CDR2 LQKENI. J lost 3 bases, V lost 2 bases, and 7 bases had no gene match. The CDR3 sequence is 16 residues long. This CDR3 reads CASSPSRGDLYNEQFF. The DNA of the CDR3 is TGTGCCAGCTCACCAAGCCGGGGGGACCTCTACAATGAGCAGTTCTTC. The whole variable domain, filled in from reference TRBV18 and TRBJ2-1, reads NAGVMQNPRHLVRRRGQEARLRCSPMKGHSHVYWYRQLPEEGLKFMVYLQKENIIDESGMPKERFSAEFPKEGPSILRIQQVVRGDSAAYFCASSPSRGDLYNEQFFGPGTRLTVL.

The chain links TRBV13 to TRBJ1-6; 8 bases are a match to TRBD1. This CDR3 is built from 13 residues. Losses at the gene ends were 7 bases for V and 9 bases for J; bases not matched to a gene: 5. Germline V gives CDR1 PRHDT, CDR2 FYEKMQ (reference sequence). The CDR3 loop reads CASNQDRGSPLHF. Here the CDR3 DNA reads TGTGCCAGCAACCAAGACAGGGGTTCACCCCTCCACTTT.

The rearrangement uses TRBV7-9 and TRBJ1-6, with TRBD1 as a possible D gene (5 bases). The germline V gene encodes CDR1 SEHNR and CDR2 FQNEAQ (reference sequence). Trimming pared 3 bases from V and 9 bases from J, leaving 18 bases between. The CDR3 has 16 residues. The CDR3 sequence: CASSFAVGQGGSPLHF. The DNA of the CDR3 is TGTGCCAGCAGCTTCGCAGTGGGGCAGGGAGGTTCACCCCTCCACTTT.

The CDR3 loop is CASSELNQPQHF. As DNA, the CDR3 is TGTGCCAGCAGCGAGCTAAATCAGCCCCAGCATTTT. The chain is built from TRBV27 and TRBJ1-5; D call uncertain. With 6 bases removed from V and 4 bases from J, the gap between germline ends came to 7 bases. Germline V gives CDR1 MNHEY, CDR2 SMNVEV (reference sequence). The CDR3 extends over 12 amino acids.

With respect to this clone: Other nucleotide sequences in the sample specify the same CDR3. The chain has TRBV11-2 and TRBJ2-7; 7 nucleotides match TRBD2. Germline V lookup: CDR1 SGHAT, CDR2 FQNNGV. Unmatched junction bases numbered 2, after V lost 0 bases and J lost 3 bases. This CDR3 contains 14 residues. The CDR3 bases are TGTGCCAGCAGCTTAGATCCGGGGGGCTACGAGCAGTACTTC. Translation: CASSLDPGGYEQYF.

This chain uses TRBV15 with TRBJ2-7; TRBD1 might be the D (6 bases). Trimming took off 5 bases at V and 2 bases at J, with 16 bases between the two ends. The germline V gene has CDR1 LNHNV and CDR2 YYDKDF (reference sequence). The CDR3 is made up of 15 amino acids. The CDR3, as DNA: TGTGCCACCAGCTCCCCAGGGGATGCCGCCTACGAGCAGTACTTC. Encoded protein: CATSSPGDAAYEQYF.

The genes are TRBV27 and TRBJ2-7; 7 positions agree with TRBD1. With 5 bases clipped from V and 1 base from J, the junction kept 8 bases outside the gene matches. The germline V gene encodes CDR1 MNHEY and CDR2 SMNVEV (reference sequence). The CDR3 spans 15 residues. The CDR3 DNA is TGTGCCAGCAGTCCTCTTCCGACAGGGTCCTACGAGCAGTACTTC. It encodes CASSPLPTGSYEQYF.